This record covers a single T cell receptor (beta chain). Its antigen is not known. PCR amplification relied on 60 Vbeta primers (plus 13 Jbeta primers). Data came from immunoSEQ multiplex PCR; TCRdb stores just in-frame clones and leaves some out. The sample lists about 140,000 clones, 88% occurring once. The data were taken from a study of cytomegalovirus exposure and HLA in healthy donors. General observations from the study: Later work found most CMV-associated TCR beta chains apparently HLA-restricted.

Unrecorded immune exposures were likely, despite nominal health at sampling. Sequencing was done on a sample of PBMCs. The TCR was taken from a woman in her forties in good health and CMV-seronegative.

CDR3 loop: CASSPGTSGSTGELFF. The CDR3 DNA is TGTGCCAGCAGCCCGGGGACTAGCGGGAGTACCGGGGAGCTGTTTTTT. The rearrangement links TRBV7-3 to TRBJ2-2; 14 nucleotides match TRBD2. CDR1 and CDR2 from the germline V gene are SGHTA and FQGTGA. This CDR3 comprises 16 residues. The V and J ends lost 5 bases and 5 bases, in that order; junction bases with no gene match: 4.